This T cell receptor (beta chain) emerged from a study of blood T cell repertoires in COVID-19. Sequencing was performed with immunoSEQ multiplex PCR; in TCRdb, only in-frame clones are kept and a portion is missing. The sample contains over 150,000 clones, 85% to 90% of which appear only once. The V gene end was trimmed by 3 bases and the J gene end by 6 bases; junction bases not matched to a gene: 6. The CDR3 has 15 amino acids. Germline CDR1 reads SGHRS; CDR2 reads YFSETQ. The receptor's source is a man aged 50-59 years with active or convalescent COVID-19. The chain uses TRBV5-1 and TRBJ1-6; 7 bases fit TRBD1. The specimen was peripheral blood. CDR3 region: CASSSGTEPNSPLHF. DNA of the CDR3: TGCGCCAGCAGCTCCGGGACAGAACCTAATTCACCCCTCCACTTT.